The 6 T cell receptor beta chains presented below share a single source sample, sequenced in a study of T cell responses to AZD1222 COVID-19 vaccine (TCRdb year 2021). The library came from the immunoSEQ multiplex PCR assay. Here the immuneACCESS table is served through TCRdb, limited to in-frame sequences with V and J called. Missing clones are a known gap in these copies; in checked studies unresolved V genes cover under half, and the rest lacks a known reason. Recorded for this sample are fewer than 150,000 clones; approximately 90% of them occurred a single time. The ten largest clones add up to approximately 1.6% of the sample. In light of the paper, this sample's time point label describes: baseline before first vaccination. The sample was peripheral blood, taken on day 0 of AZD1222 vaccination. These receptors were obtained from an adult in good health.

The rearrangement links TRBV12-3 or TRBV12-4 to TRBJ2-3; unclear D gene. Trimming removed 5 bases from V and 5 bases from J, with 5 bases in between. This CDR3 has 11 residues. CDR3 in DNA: TGTGCCAGCAGTATAGGAGATACGCAGTATTTT. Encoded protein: CASSIGDTQYF.

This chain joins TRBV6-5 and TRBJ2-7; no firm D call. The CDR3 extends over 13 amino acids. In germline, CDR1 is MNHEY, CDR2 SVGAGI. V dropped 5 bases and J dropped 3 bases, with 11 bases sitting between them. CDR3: CASSLGPNYEQYF. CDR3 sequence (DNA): TGTGCCAGCAGTCTCGGACCGAACTACGAGCAGTACTTC.

CDR3 DNA sequence: TGTGCTAGTGTTGAGGGTGACAAGAACACTGAAGCTTTCTTT. Its translation: CASVEGDKNTEAFF. This chain uses TRBV12-5 with TRBJ1-1; D unclear. The V end lost 7 bases, the J end lost 1 base, and 13 bases lay between the germline ends. Per the germline V gene, CDR1 is LGHNT and CDR2 is FRNRAP. CDR3 length: 14 residues.

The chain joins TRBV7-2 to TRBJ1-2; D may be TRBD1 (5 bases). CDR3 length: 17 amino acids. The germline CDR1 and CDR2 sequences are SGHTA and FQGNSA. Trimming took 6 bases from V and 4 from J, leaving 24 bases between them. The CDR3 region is CASSPRGSGIVGYGYTF. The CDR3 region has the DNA TGTGCCAGCAGTCCCCGGGGGTCGGGGATAGTAGGCTATGGCTACACCTTC.

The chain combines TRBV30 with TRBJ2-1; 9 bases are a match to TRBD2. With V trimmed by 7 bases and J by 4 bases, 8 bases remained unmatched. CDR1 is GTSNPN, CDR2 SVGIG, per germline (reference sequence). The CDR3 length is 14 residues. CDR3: CASSSGGLYNEQFF. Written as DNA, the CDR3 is TGTGCCTCCTCCAGCGGGGGGCTATACAATGAGCAGTTCTTC.

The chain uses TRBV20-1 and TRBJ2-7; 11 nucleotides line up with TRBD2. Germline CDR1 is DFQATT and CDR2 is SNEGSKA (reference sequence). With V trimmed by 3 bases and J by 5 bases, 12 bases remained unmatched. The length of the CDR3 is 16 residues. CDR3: CSASRGSGGVRNEQYF. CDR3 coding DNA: TGCAGTGCTAGTCGGGGTAGCGGGGGGGTGAGGAACGAGCAGTACTTC.